A selection of T cell receptor beta chains follows, all from one sample in a study of OX40 agonist ivuxolimab in advanced cancers. Some clones are missing from TCRdb's copy, which holds only in-frame ones; the method was immunoSEQ multiplex PCR. The data hold approximately 69,000 clones, with approximately 84% observed a single time. Sequencing used CD4+ or CD8+ T cells sorted from blood, obtained in a trial of the OX40 agonist ivuxolimab. All receptors derive from an adult with an advanced solid tumor such as melanoma, head and neck, liver or kidney cancer. CDR3s include the opening cysteine and the closing phenylalanine or tryptophan. The D gene is left open where the match is weak. Clone size is not always given. Where it is, it says once, few, many or a class for expanded clones.

- | TRBJ1-5 | - | TRBV28 | CASRQPGGGPQHF | TGTGCCAGCCGTCAACCAGGAGGGGGGCCCCAGCATTTT
- | TRBJ1-5 | - | TRBV4-1 | CASSQGRGSNQPQHF | TGCGCCAGCAGCCAAGGTCGGGGAAGCAATCAGCCCCAGCATTTT
- | TRBJ2-5 | TRBD1 | TRBV28 | CASSLWPGQAPREETQYF | TGTGCCAGCAGTTTATGGCCGGGACAGGCGCCCCGGGAGGAGACCCAGTACTTC
few | TRBJ1-1 | - | TRBV14 | CASSLSTAYTEAFF | TGTGCCAGCAGCTTATCGACTGCATACACTGAAGCTTTCTTT
- | TRBJ1-3 | TRBD1 | TRBV5-1 | CASSQLTGGSGNTIYF | TGCGCCAGCAGCCAGTTGACAGGGGGCTCTGGAAACACCATATATTTT
- | TRBJ2-3 | - | TRBV7-2 | CASSRLENRGTDTQYF | TGTGCCAGCAGCCGATTGGAGAATAGGGGCACAGATACGCAGTATTTT
- | TRBJ1-2 | - | TRBV25-1 | CASSAPGHDFRGYTF | TGTGCCAGCAGTGCTCCGGGCCACGATTTTCGTGGCTACACCTTC
- | TRBJ2-5 | TRBD1 | TRBV5-1 | CASSFGTGRETQYF | TGCGCCAGCAGCTTCGGGACAGGGCGGGAGACCCAGTACTTC
- | TRBJ1-5 | - | TRBV19 | CASSRGWASNQPQHF | TGTGCCAGTAGTCGGGGATGGGCTAGCAATCAGCCCCAGCATTTT
- | TRBJ1-4 | - | TRBV27 | CASTRGWNEKLFF | TGTGCCAGCACTAGGGGATGGAATGAAAAACTGTTTTTT
- | TRBJ2-7 | - | TRBV7-2 | CASSLASASEQYF | TGTGCCAGCAGCTTAGCATCAGCTTCCGAGCAGTACTTC
- | TRBJ1-2 | - | TRBV19 | CASSIDGGTGGGYGYTF | TGTGCCAGTAGTATAGATGGGGGGACGGGGGGCGGCTATGGCTACACCTTC
once | TRBJ1-3 | - | TRBV11-3 | CASSFDGTGNTIYF | TGTGCCAGCAGCTTCGACGGTACTGGAAACACCATATATTTT
- | TRBJ2-6 | TRBD2 | TRBV9 | CASRSTGGSGANVLTF | TGTGCCAGCAGATCCACGGGGGGATCTGGGGCCAACGTCCTGACTTTC
- | TRBJ2-7 | TRBD2 | TRBV10-3 | CATKEGLAGGKFYEQYF | TGTGCCACTAAGGAGGGACTAGCGGGAGGTAAATTCTACGAGCAGTACTTC
- | TRBJ2-1 | TRBD2 | TRBV7-7 | CASSSTSGGDEQFF | TGTGCTAGCAGCTCGACTAGCGGGGGCGATGAGCAGTTCTTC
once | TRBJ2-7 | - | TRBV7-2 | CASSSTGHGYEQYF | TGTGCCAGCAGCTCGACGGGACACGGCTACGAGCAGTACTTC
- | TRBJ2-2 | TRBD1 | TRBV5-4 | CASSGHGQALQPGELFF | TGTGCCAGCAGCGGCCATGGACAGGCCCTTCAACCCGGGGAGCTGTTTTTT
once | TRBJ2-7 | - | TRBV7-3 | CASSLTALEQYF | TGTGCCAGCAGCTTAACCGCCCTCGAGCAGTACTTC
- | TRBJ1-1 | - | TRBV6-1 | CASRWEGRSTEAFF | TGTGCCAGCAGATGGGAAGGGAGGAGTACTGAAGCTTTCTTT
- | TRBJ1-2 | - | TRBV5-1 | CASSLAGQVGGYTF | TGCGCCAGCAGCTTGGCCGGGCAGGTAGGAGGCTACACCTTC
- | TRBJ1-1 | TRBD1 | TRBV7-2 | CASSATGDSLAFF | TGTGCCAGCAGCGCCACCGGGGACAGTTTAGCTTTCTTT
few | TRBJ2-1 | - | TRBV5-5 | CASSVGISSYNEQFF | TGTGCCAGCAGCGTCGGGATTAGTTCCTACAATGAGCAGTTCTTC
- | TRBJ1-1 | - | TRBV6-5 | CASSSTDTEAFF | TGTGCCAGCAGTTCGACAGACACTGAAGCTTTCTTT
- | TRBJ2-3 | TRBD2 | TRBV15 | CATSRGLAGRTDTQYF | TGTGCCACCAGCAGAGGACTAGCGGGCCGCACAGATACGCAGTATTTT
- | TRBJ1-3 | TRBD1 | TRBV7-8 | CASSLGTGNSGNTIYF | TGTGCCAGCAGCTTGGGGACAGGGAACTCTGGAAACACCATATATTTT
- | TRBJ1-1 | TRBD1 | TRBV4-3 | CASSQETGAYTEAFF | TGCGCCAGCAGCCAAGAAACAGGGGCCTACACTGAAGCTTTCTTT
- | TRBJ1-1 | - | TRBV9 | CASSLQMYTEAFF | TGTGCCAGCAGCCTACAAATGTACACTGAAGCTTTCTTT
- | TRBJ1-1 | - | TRBV28 | CASSFSAGTEAFF | TGTGCCAGCAGTTTTTCGGCGGGCACTGAAGCTTTCTTT
few | TRBJ2-7 | - | TRBV6-5 | CASSKREDYEQYF | TGTGCCAGCAGTAAACGTGAAGACTACGAGCAGTACTTC
- | TRBJ2-7 | - | TRBV19 | CASSPPPRDAREQYF | TGTGCCAGTAGTCCCCCCCCCAGGGACGCGCGCGAGCAGTACTTC
- | TRBJ2-7 | - | TRBV19 | CASSIWGTLWIYEQYF | TGTGCCAGTAGTATTTGGGGGACCCTCTGGATATACGAGCAGTACTTC
- | TRBJ2-1 | - | TRBV19 | CASSIGATSLRPQLGYNEQFF | TGTGCCAGTAGTATAGGGGCCACTTCCCTACGCCCGCAGCTCGGATACAATGAGCAGTTCTTC
- | TRBJ1-1 | - | TRBV6-5 | CASTWRGTEAFF | TGTGCCAGCACTTGGAGGGGCACTGAAGCTTTCTTT
- | TRBJ2-5 | TRBD1 | TRBV4-3 | CASSQTGGPETQYF | TGCGCCAGCAGCCAGACAGGGGGCCCAGAGACCCAGTACTTC
- | TRBJ2-1 | TRBD2 | TRBV4-3 | CASSELAGQYEQFF | TGCGCCAGCAGCGAACTAGCGGGACAATATGAGCAGTTCTTC
- | TRBJ2-4 | - | TRBV5-1 | CASSLAGSKNIQYF | TGCGCCAGCAGCTTGGCTGGGTCCAAAAACATTCAGTACTTC
medium-sized | TRBJ1-1 | TRBD1 | TRBV27 | CASSLQGDTEAFF | TGTGCCAGCAGTTTACAGGGGGACACTGAAGCTTTCTTT
- | TRBJ2-7 | TRBD2 | TRBV5-4 | CASSHVLGTSGAEQYF | TGTGCCAGCAGCCATGTCCTCGGGACTAGCGGGGCCGAGCAGTACTTC
- | TRBJ2-7 | TRBD2 | TRBV15 | CATSRGGGTPLEQYF | TGTGCCACCAGCAGAGGGGGAGGGACCCCACTCGAGCAGTACTTC
- | TRBJ1-2 | - | TRBV10-3 | CAISEWADYGYTF | TGTGCCATCAGTGAGTGGGCGGATTATGGCTACACCTTC
- | TRBJ1-1 | - | TRBV5-6 | CASSPRMNTEAFF | TGTGCCAGCAGCCCCAGGATGAACACTGAAGCTTTCTTT